A single sample gave rise to the 14 T cell receptor beta chains below, sequenced in a study of PD-L1 blockade in urothelial cancer. Using immunoSEQ multiplex PCR, the repertoire was profiled, and TCRdb retains in-frame clones only, with some absent. In the table there are some 50,000 clones, 87% of which are singletons. Time point denoted: pretreatment peripheral blood. Sequenced material: PBMCs, taken around atezolizumab (anti-PD-L1) treatment. These receptors were taken from an older woman with urothelial cancer.

The chain has TRBV7-6 and TRBJ1-1, with D hard to call. Germline V lookup: CDR1 SGHVS, CDR2 FNYEAQ. V shed 6 bases and J shed 3 bases, with 14 bases lying between them. This CDR3 comprises 14 residues. CDR3 in DNA: TGTGCCAGCAGGGGAGGAGGGTTGCACACTGAAGCTTTCTTT. Protein: CASRGGGLHTEAFF.

The V gene is TRBV15, the J gene TRBJ1-4, with D uncertain. The V end lost 0 bases, the J end lost 8 bases, and 13 bases lay between the germline ends. The CDR3 consists of 15 residues. Germline assignment: CDR1 LNHNV and CDR2 YYDKDF (reference sequence). The CDR3 DNA reads as TGTGCCACCAGCAGAGAAAAGGAGGGTGGGGAAAAACTGTTTTTT. Encoded protein: CATSREKEGGEKLFF.

V gene TRBV27 combines with J gene TRBJ1-2; TRBD1 might be the D (6 bases). This CDR3 has 15 residues. CDR1 and CDR2 from the germline V gene are MNHEY and SMNVEV (reference sequence). Trimming removed 2 bases at V and 4 bases at J, with 14 bases between. The CDR3 loop reads CASSLRGASPYGYTF. CDR3 sequence (DNA): TGTGCCAGCAGTTTACGGGGGGCTAGTCCCTATGGCTACACCTTC.

The V and J genes are TRBV11-1 and TRBJ2-7, with 7 nucleotides matching TRBD1. There are 15 residues in the CDR3. The germline gives CDR1 SGHAT, CDR2 FQDESV (reference sequence). V shed 4 bases, J shed 2 bases, and the junction held 8 bases outside the gene matches. CDR3 DNA: TGTGCCAGCAGCTCAATCACCCAGGGGGCCTACGAGCAGTACTTC. This gives the protein CASSSITQGAYEQYF. Drawing the rest from reference TRBV11-1 and TRBJ2-7, the complete variable domain is EAEVAQSPRYKITEKSQAVAFWCDPISGHATLYWYRQILGQGPELLVQFQDESVVDDSQLPKDRFSAERLKGVDSTLKIQPAELGDSAMYLCASSSITQGAYEQYFGPGTRLTVT.

In DNA, the CDR3 is TGTGCCAGCAGTCCTCGACAGGGGGGCAGCACCGGGGAGCTGTTTTTT. It encodes CASSPRQGGSTGELFF. The rearrangement joins TRBV27 to TRBJ2-2; 9 bases are a match to TRBD1. Germline V gene sequence: CDR1 MNHEY, CDR2 SMNVEV (reference sequence). This CDR3 contains 16 residues. V lost 5 bases and J lost 4; bases outside the gene matches: 8.

This clone occurred once. The chain employs TRBV5-6 and TRBJ1-5; 10 bases agree with TRBD1. V gave up 4 bases and J gave up 1 base; unmatched junction bases: 5. Germline assignment: CDR1 SGHDT and CDR2 YYEEEE. This CDR3 comprises 16 residues. As DNA, the CDR3 is TGTGCCAGCAGCCGAAGACAGGGGGCCAGCAATCAGCCCCAGCATTTT. This translates into CASSRRQGASNQPQHF.

The V call is TRBV19, the J call TRBJ1-6; D is possibly TRBD1 (6 bases). Germline CDR1 reads LNHDA; CDR2 reads SQIVND (reference sequence). V gave up 8 bases and J gave up 7 bases, with 12 bases separating them. CDR3 length equals 13 residues. The DNA for the CDR3 is TGTGCCAGTTCCGGGGACACCAATTCACCCCTCCACTTT. Encoded protein: CASSGDTNSPLHF.

This clone was picked up one time. The rearrangement uses TRBV5-6 and TRBJ1-1; D uncertain. Germline values: CDR1 SGHDT, CDR2 YYEEEE. Trimming left V 0 bases short and J 5 bases short, with 20 bases between. The CDR3 covers 17 residues. In DNA form, the CDR3 reads TGTGCCAGCAGCTTGGGGTATTCAGCCGCCGGGAGTACTGAAGCTTTCTTT. Amino acids: CASSLGYSAAGSTEAFF.

The chain carries TRBV7-6 and TRBJ1-4, with unresolved D. This CDR3 contains 12 residues. V lost 5 bases and J lost 12, with 13 bases in between. Germline V lookup: CDR1 SGHVS, CDR2 FNYEAQ. CDR3: CASSLGFGELFF. The CDR3 DNA follows: TGTGCCAGCAGCCTAGGCTTCGGAGAACTGTTTTTT. The full variable domain, with the rest looked up from reference TRBV7-6 and TRBJ1-4, is GAGVSQSPRYKVTKRGQDVALRCDPISGHVSLYWYRQALGQGPEFLTYFNYEAQQDKSGLPNDRFSAERPEGSISTLTIQRTEQRDSAMYRCASSLGFGELFFGSGTQLSVL.

The CDR3 sequence is CASSQLAGGSSGELFF. CDR3 in DNA: TGCGCCAGCAGCCAATTAGCGGGAGGGAGCTCCGGGGAGCTGTTTTTT. This chain connects TRBV5-1 to TRBJ2-2; 11 positions agree with TRBD2. CDR3 length equals 16 residues. Germline CDR1 is SGHRS and CDR2 is YFSETQ. V shed 4 bases and J 6 bases; nucleotides not matched to a gene: 8. The whole variable domain, remainder taken from reference TRBV5-1 and TRBJ2-2, is KAGVTQTPRYLIKTRGQQVTLSCSPISGHRSVSWYQQTPGQGLQFLFEYFSETQRNKGNFPGRFSGRQFSNSRSEMNVSTLELGDSALYLCASSQLAGGSSGELFFGEGSRLTVL.

The J gene is TRBJ2-1, the V gene TRBV7-8; 12 bases align to TRBD2. The CDR3 consists of 17 residues. Trimming removed 4 bases from V and 7 bases from J; junction bases left unmatched: 11. Germline CDR1 is SGHVS and CDR2 is FQNEAQ. The CDR3 sequence: CASSWATSGGTGNEQFF. The CDR3 DNA reads as TGTGCCAGCAGCTGGGCGACTAGCGGGGGTACGGGTAATGAGCAGTTCTTC.

V and J are TRBV7-3 and TRBJ2-1, with 7 bases that match TRBD1. This CDR3 has 14 residues. The germline V gene has CDR1 SGHTA and CDR2 FQGTGA. After removal of 1 base from V and 9 bases from J, the junction contained 6 bases not matched to a gene. In DNA form, the CDR3 reads TGTGCCAGCAGCTTAAACCCGACAGGGCGTGAGCAGTTCTTC. Translation gives CASSLNPTGREQFF.

J is TRBJ2-1 and V is TRBV5-1; the match to TRBD2 covers 9 bases. Germline V lookup: CDR1 SGHRS, CDR2 YFSETQ. This CDR3 spans 15 amino acids. With V trimmed by 4 bases and J by 7 bases, 9 bases remained unmatched. The CDR3 is CASSGASGAGNEQFF. The CDR3 bases are TGCGCCAGCAGCGGGGCTAGCGGGGCTGGAAATGAGCAGTTCTTC.

The chain combines TRBV28 with TRBJ1-5; 7 positions agree with TRBD1. Trimming cost V 4 bases and J 7 bases; bases outside gene matches: 4. Germline CDR1 is MDHEN and CDR2 is SYDVKM. The CDR3 length is 13 residues. CDR3 sequence: CASSYRGTQPQHF. DNA for the CDR3: TGTGCCAGCAGTTACAGGGGTACGCAGCCCCAGCATTTT. Using reference TRBV28 and TRBJ1-5 for the parts outside the CDR3, the full variable domain is DVKVTQSSRYLVKRTGEKVFLECVQDMDHENMFWYRQDPGLGLRLIYFSYDVKMKEKGDIPEGYSVSREKKERFSLILESASTNQTSMYLCASSYRGTQPQHFGDGTRLSIL.